The next 5 T cell receptor beta chains were all read from a single sample in a study of blood T cell repertoires in COVID-19. Libraries were prepared by immunoSEQ multiplex PCR; TCRdb keeps only in-frame clonotypes and omits some of them. The data show some 190,000 clones, roughly 84% seen once. Sequencing was done on a sample of peripheral blood. The receptors originated from a woman between 40 and 55 years old who had recovered from COVID-19.

This chain connects TRBV12-2 to TRBJ2-3; the table's D call, TRBD2, has no DNA check behind it. TRBV12-2 is designated a pseudogene. The length of the CDR3 is 16 residues. The CDR3 DNA follows: TGTGCAAGTCGCTTAGGAGGGACTCTCATTGGAGATACGCAGTATTTT. Its protein is CASRLGGTLIGDTQYF.

The rearrangement joins TRBV28 to TRBJ1-3; D gene unclear. The V end lost 10 bases, the J end lost 6 bases, and 22 bases lay between the germline ends. Looked up from germline, CDR1 is MDHEN and CDR2 is SYDVKM. The CDR3 sequence is 15 residues long. In nucleotides, the CDR3 is TGTGCCACCACCCGATCAACCCCAGCGTCAAACACCATATATTTT. Translated: CATTRSTPASNTIYF.

This clone was seen a handful of times. The J gene is TRBJ1-1, the V gene TRBV4-2; D remains unclear. Germline assignment: CDR1 LGHNA and CDR2 YNFKEQ. The CDR3 has 15 amino acids. V was clipped by 2 bases and J by 4 bases, with 14 bases between them. The DNA of the CDR3 is TGTGCCAGCAGCCAATCGGGTCCCCGGGGCACTGAAGCTTTCTTT. Its translation: CASSQSGPRGTEAFF.

This sequence joins TRBV19 and TRBJ2-5; 7 nucleotides match TRBD2. There are 13 residues in the CDR3. Germline V CDR1 and CDR2: LNHDA, SQIVND (reference sequence). The DNA of the CDR3 is TGTGCGAGTTCAGCGGGGCACCAAGAGACCCAGTACTTC. Its protein is CASSAGHQETQYF.

J is TRBJ1-2 and V is TRBV11-2; 8 bases are a match to TRBD1. The CDR3 spans 14 residues. The V gene's germline CDR1 is SGHAT and CDR2 FQNNGV. V lost 2 bases to trimming and J lost 6 bases; unmatched junction nucleotides: 5. The chain's CDR3 is CASSLTGGTDGYTF. The CDR3 region has the DNA TGTGCCAGCAGCTTAACAGGGGGAACGGATGGCTACACCTTC.